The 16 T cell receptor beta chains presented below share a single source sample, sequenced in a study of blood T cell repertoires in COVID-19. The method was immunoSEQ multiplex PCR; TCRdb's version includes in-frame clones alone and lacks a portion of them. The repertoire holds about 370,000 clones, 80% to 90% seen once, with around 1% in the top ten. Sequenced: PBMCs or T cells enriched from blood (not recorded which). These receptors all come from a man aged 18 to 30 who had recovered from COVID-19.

In DNA, the CDR3 is TGTGCCAGTAGTGTGCAGGGGGCCTACGAGCAGTACTTC. Protein: CASSVQGAYEQYF. This chain links TRBV19 with TRBJ2-7; 7 positions agree with TRBD1. The CDR3 spans 13 residues. V dropped 5 bases and J dropped 2; count of bases not matched to a gene: 3. Germline V gene data show CDR1 as LNHDA and CDR2 as SQIVND (reference sequence).

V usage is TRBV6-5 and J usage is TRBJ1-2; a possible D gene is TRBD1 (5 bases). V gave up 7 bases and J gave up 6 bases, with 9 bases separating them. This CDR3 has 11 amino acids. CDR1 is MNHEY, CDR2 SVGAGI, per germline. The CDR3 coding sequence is TGTGCCAGCACAGGGAATGATGGCTACACCTTC. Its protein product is CASTGNDGYTF.

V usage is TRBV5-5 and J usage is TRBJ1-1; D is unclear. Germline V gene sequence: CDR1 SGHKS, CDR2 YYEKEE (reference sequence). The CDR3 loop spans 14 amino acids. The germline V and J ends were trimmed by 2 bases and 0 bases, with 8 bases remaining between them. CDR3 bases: TGTGCCAGCAGCTTTGTATCCCTGAACACTGAAGCTTTCTTT. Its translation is CASSFVSLNTEAFF.

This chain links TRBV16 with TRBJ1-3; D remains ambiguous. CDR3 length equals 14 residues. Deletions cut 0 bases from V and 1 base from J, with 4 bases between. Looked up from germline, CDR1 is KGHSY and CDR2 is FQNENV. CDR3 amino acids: CASSQSRSGNTIYF. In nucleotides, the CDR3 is TGTGCCAGCAGCCAATCGCGATCTGGAAACACCATATATTTT.

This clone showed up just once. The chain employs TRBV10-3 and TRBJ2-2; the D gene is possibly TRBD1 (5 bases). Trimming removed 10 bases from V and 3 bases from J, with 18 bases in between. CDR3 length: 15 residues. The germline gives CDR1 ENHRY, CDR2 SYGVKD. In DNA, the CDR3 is TGTGCCACCCGCGAGAAGGGGCTCTACACCGGGGAGCTGTTTTTT. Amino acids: CATREKGLYTGELFF.

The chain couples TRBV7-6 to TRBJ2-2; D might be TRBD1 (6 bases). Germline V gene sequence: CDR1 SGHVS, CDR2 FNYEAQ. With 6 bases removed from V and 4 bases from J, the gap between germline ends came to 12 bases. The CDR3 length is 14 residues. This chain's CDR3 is CASRPTGFTGELFF. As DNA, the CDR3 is TGTGCCAGCAGACCAACAGGGTTCACCGGGGAGCTGTTTTTT.

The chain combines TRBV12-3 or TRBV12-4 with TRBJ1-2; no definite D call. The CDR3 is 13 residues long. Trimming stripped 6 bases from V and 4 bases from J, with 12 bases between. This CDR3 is CASSLTSGYGYTF. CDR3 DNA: TGTGCCAGCAGCCTAACCAGCGGCTATGGCTACACCTTC.

CDR3: CASSLWTGGLGDGYTF. CDR3 DNA: TGTGCCAGCAGCTTATGGACAGGGGGCTTAGGGGATGGCTACACCTTC. The rearrangement joins TRBV5-6 to TRBJ1-2, with 11 bases aligning to TRBD1. Germline assignment: CDR1 SGHDT and CDR2 YYEEEE. V was pared by 2 bases and J by 6 bases, with 9 bases of the junction left unmatched. There are 16 residues in the CDR3.

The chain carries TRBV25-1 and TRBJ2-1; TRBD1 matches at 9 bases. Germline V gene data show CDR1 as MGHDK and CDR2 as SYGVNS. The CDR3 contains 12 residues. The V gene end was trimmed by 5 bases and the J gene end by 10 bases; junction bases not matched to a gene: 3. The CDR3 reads CASSQDRGEQFF. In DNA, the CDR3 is TGTGCCAGCAGTCAAGACAGGGGGGAGCAGTTCTTC. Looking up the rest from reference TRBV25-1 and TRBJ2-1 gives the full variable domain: EADIYQTPRYLVIGTGKKITLECSQTMGHDKMYWYQQDPGMELHLIHYSYGVNSTEKGDLSSESTVSRIRTEHFPLTLESARPSHTSQYLCASSQDRGEQFFGPGTRLTVL.

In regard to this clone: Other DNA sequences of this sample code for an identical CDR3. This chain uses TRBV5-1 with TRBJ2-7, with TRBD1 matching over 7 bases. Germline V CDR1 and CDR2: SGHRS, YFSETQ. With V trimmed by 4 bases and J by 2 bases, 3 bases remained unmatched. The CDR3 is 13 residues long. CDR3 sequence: CASSPGTAYEQYF. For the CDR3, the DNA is TGCGCCAGCAGCCCGGGGACAGCCTACGAGCAGTACTTC.

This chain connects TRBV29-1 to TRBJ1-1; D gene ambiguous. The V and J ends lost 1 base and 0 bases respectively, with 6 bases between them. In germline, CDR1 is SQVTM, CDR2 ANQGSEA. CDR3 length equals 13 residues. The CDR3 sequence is CSVEAGLNTEAFF. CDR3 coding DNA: TGCAGCGTTGAAGCGGGTCTGAACACTGAAGCTTTCTTT.

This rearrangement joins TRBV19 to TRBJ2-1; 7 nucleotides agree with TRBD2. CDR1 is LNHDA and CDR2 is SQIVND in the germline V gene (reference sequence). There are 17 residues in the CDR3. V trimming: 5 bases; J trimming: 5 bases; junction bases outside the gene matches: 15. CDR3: CASSSPPTSAPDNEQFF. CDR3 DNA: TGTGCCAGTAGTTCCCCCCCTACTAGCGCTCCGGACAATGAGCAGTTCTTC.

The CDR3 nucleotides are TGTGCCACCAGCAGAGATCCGGGGGTTATGAACACTGAAGCTTTCTTT. It translates to CATSRDPGVMNTEAFF. V usage is TRBV15 and J usage is TRBJ1-1; possible D gene TRBD1, 5 bases. The length of the CDR3 is 16 residues. The germline gives CDR1 LNHNV, CDR2 YYDKDF (reference sequence). Trimming removed 0 bases from V and 0 bases from J, with 11 bases in between.

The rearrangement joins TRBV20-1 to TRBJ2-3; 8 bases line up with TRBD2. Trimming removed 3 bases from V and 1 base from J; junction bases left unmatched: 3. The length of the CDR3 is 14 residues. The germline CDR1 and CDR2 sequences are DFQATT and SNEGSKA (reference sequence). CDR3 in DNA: TGCAGTGCTAGTGCAGCGGGGGGCACAGATACGCAGTATTTT. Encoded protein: CSASAAGGTDTQYF.

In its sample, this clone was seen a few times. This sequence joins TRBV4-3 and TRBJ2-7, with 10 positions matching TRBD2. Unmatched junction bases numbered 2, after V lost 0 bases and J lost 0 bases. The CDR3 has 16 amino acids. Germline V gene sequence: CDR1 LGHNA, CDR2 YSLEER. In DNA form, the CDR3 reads TGCGCCAGCAGCCAAGATCCTAGCGGGAGCTCCTACGAGCAGTACTTC. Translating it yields CASSQDPSGSSYEQYF.

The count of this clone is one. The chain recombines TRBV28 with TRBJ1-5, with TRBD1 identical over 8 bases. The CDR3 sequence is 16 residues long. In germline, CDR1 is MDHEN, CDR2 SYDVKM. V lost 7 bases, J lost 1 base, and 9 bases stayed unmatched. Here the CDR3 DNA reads TGTGCCAGCATTGGGCAGGGGGCGGCGAGCAATCAGCCCCAGCATTTT. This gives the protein CASIGQGAASNQPQHF.